This T cell receptor (beta chain) was documented in a study of CD8 T cells in Susac syndrome. cDNA came from about 0.5 to 1 ug RNA primed by random hexamers. Amplification of TCR beta CDR3 used immunoSEQ multiplex PCR across 54 Vbeta and 13 Jbeta. TCRdb fed the immunoSEQ multiplex PCR reads into MiXCR, producing one record per CDR3 protein. The sample holds roughly 200,000 distinct CDR3 sequences, 85% to 95% seen once. About this clonotype: The antigen remains undetermined.

General observations from the study: The authors acknowledged that the study's TCR sequencing and HLA analysis involved relatively few individuals.

Germline V gene data show CDR1 as SGHRS and CDR2 as YFSETQ. The CDR3 has 14 residues. The V gene lost 0 bases and the J gene lost 2 bases, with 9 bases spanning the gap. The source material was CD4+ T cells from PBMCs. The rearrangement links TRBV5-1 to TRBJ2-7, with D unresolved. This TCR derives from a human donor in good health. CDR3 sequence reads: CASSLDGYPYEQYF. The CDR3 DNA sequence: TGCGCCAGCAGCTTGGATGGGTACCCCTACGAGCAGTACTTC.